This T cell receptor beta chain stems from a study of cytomegalovirus exposure and HLA in healthy donors. Across the study: There were 85 million or so unique TCRs (from HLA-typed donors) in an early data release.

60 Vbeta and 13 Jbeta primers were used in PCR. Some clones are missing from TCRdb's copy, which holds only in-frame ones; the method was immunoSEQ multiplex PCR. The sample holds 90,000 to 150,000 clones, about three quarters seen once. The CDR3 loop spans 17 amino acids. Germline V gene data show CDR1 as SEHNR and CDR2 as FQNEAQ (reference sequence). The V and J ends lost 5 bases and 0 bases, in that order; junction bases with no gene match: 11. Sequencing was carried out using PBMCs. The chain links TRBV7-9 to TRBJ2-7, with 9 nucleotides matching TRBD2. The sequence was obtained from a woman between 40 and 50 years old in good health and CMV-seropositive. The DNA for the CDR3 is TGTGCCAGCAGCGATGATACCCAGACTAGCGGCTCCTACGAGCAGTACTTC. Translating gives CASSDDTQTSGSYEQYF.